The rows below give T cell receptor beta chains drawn from one sample of a study of early T cells in non-severe SARS-CoV-2 infection. TCRdb used MiXCR to reprocess the 5' RACE reads, holding one entry per CDR3 protein. The data show 25,000 to 35,000 distinct CDR3 sequences, around 7% seen once. The sequencing sample was made of whole blood. The receptors stem from an adult who was a healthcare worker with PCR-confirmed SARS-CoV-2 infection or an uninfected control (not recorded which). CDR3s include the opening cysteine and the closing phenylalanine or tryptophan. A D gene is named only where the DNA matches it firmly. Only some rows state a clone size, as once, few, many or a class for expanded clones.

D	size	J	V	CDR3	DNA
NA	many	TRBJ2-3	TRBV4-1	CASSQPASTDTQYF	TGCGCCAGCAGCCAACCGGCTAGCACAGATACGCAGTATTTT
NA	many	TRBJ2-1	TRBV12-2	CASRLGDNRGPYNEQFF	TGTGCAAGTCGCTTAGGGGATAACAGGGGACCCTACAATGAGCAGTTCTTC
NA	few	TRBJ2-7	TRBV11-2	CASSSGIYEQYF	TGTGCCAGCAGCTCGGGAATTTACGAGCAGTACTTC
TRBD2	few	TRBJ2-1	TRBV20-1	CSAPSSGSRDEQFF	TGCAGTGCGCCCTCTAGCGGGAGTCGCGATGAGCAGTTCTTC
TRBD1	many	TRBJ1-2	TRBV7-6	CASSDPSTGTYGYTF	TGTGCCAGCAGCGACCCGTCGACAGGGACCTATGGCTACACCTTC
NA	many	TRBJ2-5	TRBV7-6	CASSLEGLEGYQETQYF	TGTGCCAGCAGCTTAGAGGGACTCGAGGGGTACCAAGAGACCCAGTACTTC
TRBD2	few	TRBJ2-5	TRBV19	CASSRRERETQYF	TGTGCCAGTAGTCGGCGGGAGCGGGAGACCCAGTACTTC
NA	many	TRBJ1-6	TRBV5-1	CASSLAEIQRSPLHF	TGCGCCAGCAGCTTGGCGGAGATACAGCGATCACCCCTCCACTTT
NA	NA	TRBJ2-3	TRBV7-3	CASSLSGTADTQYF	TGTGCCAGCAGCCTTTCCGGCACCGCGGATACGCAGTATTTT
TRBD1	few	TRBJ2-7	TRBV12-3/TRBV12-4	CASSPDRGSGSYEQYF	TGTGCCAGCAGTCCGGACAGGGGGAGTGGATCCTACGAGCAGTACTTC
NA	few	TRBJ2-2	TRBV2	CASRLTGANTGELFF	TGTGCCAGCAGATTGACAGGAGCGAACACCGGGGAGCTGTTTTTT
NA	many	TRBJ2-2	TRBV7-9	CASSLNTGELFF	TGTGCCAGCAGCTTAAACACCGGGGAGCTGTTTTTT
TRBD2	few	TRBJ2-7	TRBV18	CASSPGRISYEQYF	TGTGCCAGCTCACCCGGGAGGATCTCCTACGAGCAGTACTTC
NA	NA	TRBJ1-1	TRBV2	CASSTMRRDTEAFF	TGTGCCAGCAGCACTATGCGGCGGGACACTGAAGCTTTCTTT
NA	many	TRBJ1-1	TRBV20-1	CSARGTNTEAFF	TGCAGTGCTAGAGGAACGAACACTGAAGCTTTCTTT
NA	few	TRBJ1-6	TRBV2	CASSEEGQGYSPLHF	TGTGCCAGCAGTGAAGAGGGGCAGGGTTATTCACCCCTCCACTTT
NA	many	TRBJ2-7	TRBV10-3	CAIISALSDYEQYF	TGTGCCATCATATCGGCGTTGAGTGACTACGAGCAGTACTTC
NA	NA	TRBJ2-1	TRBV20-1	CSADSYNEQFF	TGCAGTGCCGACTCCTACAATGAGCAGTTCTTC
TRBD1	few	TRBJ1-1	TRBV20-1	CSAHSGTGALAEAFF	TGCAGTGCCCACTCCGGGACAGGGGCGCTCGCTGAAGCTTTCTTT
TRBD1	many	TRBJ2-7	TRBV29-1	CSVERQGDTYEQYF	TGCAGCGTTGAACGGCAGGGGGACACCTACGAGCAGTACTTC
NA	NA	TRBJ2-3	TRBV4-1	CASSPEGDTQYF	TGCGCCAGCAGCCCAGAGGGAGATACGCAGTATTTT
NA	many	TRBJ1-6	TRBV20-1	CSARDQRARSSYNSPLHF	TGCAGTGCTAGAGATCAACGGGCCAGGAGCTCCTATAATTCACCCCTCCACTTT
TRBD1	few	TRBJ2-7	TRBV29-1	CSVTGTGTYEQYF	TGCAGCGTGACCGGGACAGGGACCTACGAGCAGTACTTC
NA	medium-sized	TRBJ1-2	TRBV28	CASMTSPGARGYTF	TGTGCCAGCATGACATCTCCGGGGGCGCGTGGCTACACCTTC
NA	many	TRBJ2-5	TRBV4-1	CASSLQGPGSRETQYF	TGCGCCAGCAGCCTCCAGGGGCCAGGGTCCCGAGAGACCCAGTACTTC
NA	many	TRBJ1-3	TRBV6-1	CASSTEDGNTIYF	TGTGCCAGCAGTACAGAAGATGGAAACACCATATATTTT
TRBD2	NA	TRBJ2-7	TRBV10-3	CAIRSTSERYDEQYF	TGTGCCATCAGGTCCACTAGCGAACGGTACGACGAGCAGTACTTC
NA	many	TRBJ2-1	TRBV5-5	CASSFKQGPYNEQFF	TGTGCCAGCAGCTTCAAGCAGGGCCCGTACAATGAGCAGTTCTTC
TRBD1	many	TRBJ2-7	TRBV29-1	CSVSGQGTWNEQYF	TGCAGCGTATCAGGACAGGGAACTTGGAACGAGCAGTACTTC
NA	NA	TRBJ2-1	TRBV28	CASRGDLARINEQFF	TGTGCCAGCAGGGGGGATCTAGCGAGAATCAATGAGCAGTTCTTC
TRBD1	many	TRBJ1-2	TRBV4-2	CASSPTGQGDNYGYTF	TGTGCCAGCAGCCCCACAGGACAGGGGGATAACTATGGCTACACCTTC
TRBD1	many	TRBJ1-1	TRBV5-1	CASRTGVNTEAFF	TGCGCCAGCAGGACAGGGGTGAACACTGAAGCTTTCTTT
NA	NA	TRBJ1-1	TRBV12-3/TRBV12-4	CASSYQVNTEAFF	TGTGCCAGCAGTTATCAAGTGAACACTGAAGCTTTCTTT
NA	few	TRBJ2-1	TRBV5-1	CASSGASYNEQFF	TGCGCCAGCAGCGGGGCGTCCTACAATGAGCAGTTCTTC
NA	few	TRBJ2-7	TRBV12-3/TRBV12-4	CASSWAGNYEQYF	TGTGCCAGCAGTTGGGCGGGTAACTACGAGCAGTACTTC
NA	many	TRBJ1-3	TRBV6-1	CASSERWPSGNTIYF	TGTGCCAGCAGTGAACGGTGGCCCTCTGGAAACACCATATATTTT